This record concerns one TCR beta chain sequence. The data belong to a study of control samples from healthy donors and cancer patients. Data came from immunoSEQ multiplex PCR; TCRdb stores just in-frame clones and leaves some out. The sample includes about 150,000 clones, roughly 93% of them seen just once. The CDR3 has 15 residues. In germline, CDR1 is SGHDN, CDR2 FVKESK. V lost 2 bases, J lost 3 bases, and 7 bases stayed unmatched. The V and J genes are TRBV14 and TRBJ2-7, with 7 bases matching TRBD1. Sequencing was done on a sample of blood. This receptor was obtained from a man between 18 and 35 years old in good health. The CDR3 loop is CASSQFGTAVYEQYF. The DNA of the CDR3 is TGTGCCAGCAGCCAATTTGGGACAGCTGTCTACGAGCAGTACTTC.